The rows below give T cell receptor beta chains drawn from one sample of a study of blood T cell repertoires in COVID-19. This table comes from immunoSEQ multiplex PCR, and its TCRdb copy is limited to in-frame clones, with some not included. Of roughly 250,000 clones in the sample, 70% to 90% are singletons; the top ten hold approximately 2.2%. Sequencing input: peripheral blood. These receptor sequences come from a woman aged 40 to 50 who had recovered from COVID-19. CDR3s include the opening cysteine and the closing phenylalanine or tryptophan. Each record gives: D gene, clone size, J gene, V gene, CDR3 DNA, CDR3 protein. The D gene is left open where the match is weak. Part of the rows lack a size; the others show once, few, many or a class for expanded clones.

>.|.|TRBJ2-7|TRBV6-5
TGTGCCGAACTAGCCCTTTCCTCCTACGAGCAGTACTTC
CAELALSSYEQYF
>TRBD1|.|TRBJ2-3|TRBV7-3
TGTGCCAGCAGCTCGACAGGGAGTACAGATACGCAGTATTTT
CASSSTGSTDTQYF
>.|once|TRBJ1-3|TRBV18
TGTGCCAGCTCACCACGAGGGAAAACCGCCGGAAACACCATATATTTT
CASSPRGKTAGNTIYF
>.|.|TRBJ1-6|TRBV28
TGTGCCAGCACCGGGCAGGGGAGTAATTCACCCCTCCACTTT
CASTGQGSNSPLHF
>.|.|TRBJ2-7|TRBV28
TGTGCCAGCAGTTCCTGGACAGTAAGGCAGTACTTC
CASSSWTVRQYF
>.|many|TRBJ1-5|TRBV30
TGTGCCTGGACCTCCCCCGGGTGGGGCAATCAGCCCCAGCATTTT
CAWTSPGWGNQPQHF
>.|.|TRBJ2-2|TRBV19
TGTGCCAGTAGTAGGTGGTCAGCGAACACCGGGGAGCTGTTTTTT
CASSRWSANTGELFF
>.|few|TRBJ2-5|TRBV24-1
TGTGCCACCAGTGAACCCTCTGGAGGGAACCAAGAGACCCAGTACTTC
CATSEPSGGNQETQYF
>.|few|TRBJ1-4|TRBV4-3
TGCGCCAGCAGCCAAGCCGGAGGGGTGGGTGAAAAACTGTTTTTT
CASSQAGGVGEKLFF
>.|.|TRBJ1-4|TRBV7-9
TGTGCCAGCAATCCCTTCGGCGGTGAAAAACTGTTTTTT
CASNPFGGEKLFF
>TRBD2|.|TRBJ2-3|TRBV9
TGTGCCAGCAGCCCCCTTAGCGGGGGTTTGACAGATACGCAGTATTTT
CASSPLSGGLTDTQYF
>.|.|TRBJ2-4|TRBV11-3
TGTGCCAGCAGCTTAGATCAGGGTGACATTCAGTACTTC
CASSLDQGDIQYF
>TRBD1|once|TRBJ1-4|TRBV4-1
TGCGCCAGCAGCCTTTCTCGGTGGACAGGACATGAAAAACTGTTTTTT
CASSLSRWTGHEKLFF
>.|once|TRBJ2-3|TRBV11-1
TGTGCCAGCAGTCAAGGGAGTAGCACAGATACGCAGTATTTT
CASSQGSSTDTQYF
>.|.|TRBJ2-7|TRBV28
TGTGCCAGCAGTTCCCCACAGGTTCACGAGCAGTACTTC
CASSSPQVHEQYF
>.|.|TRBJ1-2|TRBV2
TGTGCCAGCTGTGCCCAGGGGCTGAACTATGGCTACACCTTC
CASCAQGLNYGYTF
>.|.|TRBJ1-5|TRBV27
TGTGCCAGCAGTTTAAGCAGGGTCAATCAGCCCCAGCATTTT
CASSLSRVNQPQHF
>TRBD2|.|TRBJ2-7|TRBV10-3
TGTGCCATCAGTGCCCGACTAGCGGGGGGGTACGAGCAGTACTTC
CAISARLAGGYEQYF
>.|.|TRBJ1-6|TRBV4-3
TGCGCCAGCAGCCAAGAGGGCCGGCGATCACCCCTCCACTTT
CASSQEGRRSPLHF
>TRBD2|.|TRBJ2-5|TRBV7-9
TGTGCCAGCAACCTACTAGCGGGAGGCCAAGAGACCCAGTACTTC
CASNLLAGGQETQYF
>.|.|TRBJ1-1|TRBV19
TGTGCCAGTAGGAAGGGGCTAGGTGCCATGAACACTGAAGCTTTCTTT
CASRKGLGAMNTEAFF
>TRBD1|.|TRBJ1-2|TRBV27
TGTGCCAGCAGTTCCGCCGGGACAGGGCGGGGCTACACCTTC
CASSSAGTGRGYTF
>.|.|TRBJ1-1|TRBV3-1/TRBV3-2
TGTGCCAGCAGCCTCTACTCCGGGGGTACTGAAGCTTTCTTT
CASSLYSGGTEAFF
>TRBD2|.|TRBJ2-1|TRBV6-1
TGTGCCAGCAGTGATGGGCTAGCGGGATCGAATGAGCAGTTCTTC
CASSDGLAGSNEQFF
>TRBD2|.|TRBJ2-1|TRBV7-2
TGTGCCAGCAGACGGACTAGCGGAACTTACAATGAGCAGTTCTTC
CASRRTSGTYNEQFF
>TRBD1|.|TRBJ1-4|TRBV5-1
TGCGCCAGCGCTTCCGGGACAGGGGTAGCTAATGAAAAACTGTTTTTT
CASASGTGVANEKLFF
>.|.|TRBJ1-2|TRBV5-4
TGTGCCAGCAGCTTGGAGGGGGTCAGCTATGGCTACACCTTC
CASSLEGVSYGYTF
>.|.|TRBJ2-3|TRBV7-2
TGTGCCAGCAGCTTAGTCTGGGACTGGGGGTTCACAGATACGCAGTATTTT
CASSLVWDWGFTDTQYF
>.|.|TRBJ2-7|TRBV9
TGTGCCAGCAGCGTAGCGGTTACGGGGACCTACGAGCAGTACTTC
CASSVAVTGTYEQYF
>.|.|TRBJ1-1|TRBV11-3
TGTGCCAGCAGCTTCCCCGGGGGGATAAAATCGAACACTGAAGCTTTCTTT
CASSFPGGIKSNTEAFF
>.|.|TRBJ2-5|TRBV21-1
TGTGCCAGCAGAAACAACCCACAGGGCGGGGAGACCCAGTACTTC
CASRNNPQGGETQYF
>.|.|TRBJ2-2|TRBV5-1
TGCGCCAGCAGCTTGTCGGGTTCGAATCCCACCGGGGAGCTGTTTTTT
CASSLSGSNPTGELFF
>.|.|TRBJ2-2|TRBV27
TGTGCCAGCAGTTTATCTGCAGGCCCCGGGGAGCTGTTTTTT
CASSLSAGPGELFF
>TRBD2|.|TRBJ2-5|TRBV6-5
TGTGCCAGCAGTTACCCGGGCGGGGGGGCCAAAGAGACCCAGTACTTC
CASSYPGGGAKETQYF
>TRBD1|.|TRBJ2-1|TRBV19
TGTGCCAGTAGTCTTGTAGGGGGCCGGCCTTACAATGAGCAGTTCTTC
CASSLVGGRPYNEQFF
>TRBD2|.|TRBJ2-4|TRBV2
TGTGCCAGCAGTGCCTTTCTAGCGGGGGGGACCAAAAACATTCAGTACTTC
CASSAFLAGGTKNIQYF
>TRBD1|few|TRBJ1-1|TRBV6-2/TRBV6-3
TGTGCCAGCAGTTCCGCGGGGACAGGGGGTAATGAAGCTTTCTTT
CASSSAGTGGNEAFF
>TRBD1|once|TRBJ1-5|TRBV10-3
TGTGCCATCAGTGAGGGGGGACAGGGGTATCGCCAGCCCCAGCATTTT
CAISEGGQGYRQPQHF
>TRBD2|.|TRBJ2-7|TRBV11-3
TGTGCCAGCATCCACCTAGCGGGGGTGTCCTACGAGCAGTACTTC
CASIHLAGVSYEQYF
>.|.|TRBJ1-2|TRBV21-1
TGTGCCAGCAGCACGGGGCAGGACAGGGGTTCTCTACCTTATGGCTACACCTTC
CASSTGQDRGSLPYGYTF
>.|.|TRBJ1-4|TRBV11-3
TGTGCCAGCAGCTCCTCCGTTGTGGAGACTAATGAAAAACTGTTTTTT
CASSSSVVETNEKLFF
>TRBD1|.|TRBJ2-3|TRBV7-3
TGTGCCAGCAGCTCAGGAAGGACAGGGGGCGAAGATACGCAGTATTTT
CASSSGRTGGEDTQYF
>TRBD1|.|TRBJ2-5|TRBV4-3
TGCGCCAGCAGCCAAGGGGACAGGGATGGGGAGACCCAGTACTTC
CASSQGDRDGETQYF
>TRBD1|.|TRBJ2-5|TRBV11-1
TGTGCCAGCAGCTTAGTAGGGCAGGGGGTCGAGACCCAGTACTTC
CASSLVGQGVETQYF
>TRBD1|.|TRBJ1-5|TRBV19
TGTGCCAGTAGTACAATCAACAGGGGGCCGAGCAATCAGCCCCAGCATTTT
CASSTINRGPSNQPQHF
>TRBD2|.|TRBJ2-5|TRBV6-2/TRBV6-3
TGTGCCAGCAGTGACACTAGCGGGAGTAGAGAGACCCAGTACTTC
CASSDTSGSRETQYF